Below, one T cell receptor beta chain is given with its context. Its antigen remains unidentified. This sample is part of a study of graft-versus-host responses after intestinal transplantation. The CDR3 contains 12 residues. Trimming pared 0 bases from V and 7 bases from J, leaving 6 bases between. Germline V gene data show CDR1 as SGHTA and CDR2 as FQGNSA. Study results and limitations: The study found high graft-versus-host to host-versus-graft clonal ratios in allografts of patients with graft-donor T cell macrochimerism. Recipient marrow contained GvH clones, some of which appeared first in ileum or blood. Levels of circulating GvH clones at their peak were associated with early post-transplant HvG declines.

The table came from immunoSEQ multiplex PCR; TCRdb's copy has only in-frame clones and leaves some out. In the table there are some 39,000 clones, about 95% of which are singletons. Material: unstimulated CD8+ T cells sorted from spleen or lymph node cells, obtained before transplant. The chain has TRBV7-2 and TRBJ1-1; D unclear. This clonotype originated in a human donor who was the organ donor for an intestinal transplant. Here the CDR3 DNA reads TGTGCCAGCAGCTTAGCCGGCCGTGAAGCTTTCTTT. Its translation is CASSLAGREAFF.